Below are 29 T cell receptor beta chains sequenced from a single sample in a study of T cells in localized non-small cell lung cancer. The assay was immunoSEQ multiplex PCR, and TCRdb's table has in-frame clones only and misses some. The sample gives fewer than 30,000 clones, 80% to 85% of which show up once; approximately 4.9% is in the top ten. The specimen comprised peripheral blood mononuclear cells, sampled before any cancer treatment. These receptors all come from a man aged 35 to 69 with stage III lung adenocarcinoma.

Only one count was recorded for this clone. V is TRBV6-6 and J is TRBJ2-2; 9 positions agree with TRBD2. The J segment lost 3 bases and the V segment lost 8 bases, leaving 7 bases of the junction unmatched. The V gene's germline CDR1 is MNHNY and CDR2 SVGAGI (reference sequence). The CDR3 covers 15 residues. CDR3 nucleotides: TGTGCCAGCCGAATAGCGGGGGAATACACCGGGGAGCTGTTTTTT. Amino acid sequence: CASRIAGEYTGELFF.

This chain connects TRBV27 to TRBJ2-7; 9 nucleotides align to TRBD1. The CDR3 has 17 residues. Losses at the gene ends were 4 bases for V and 2 bases for J; bases not matched to a gene: 12. Germline V CDR1 and CDR2: MNHEY, SMNVEV (reference sequence). This CDR3 is CASSSIKTGGRTYEQYF. The CDR3 DNA is TGTGCCAGCAGTTCGATAAAGACAGGGGGGAGAACCTACGAGCAGTACTTC.

The chain links TRBV28 to TRBJ1-2, with D unresolved. Germline-derived CDR1 and CDR2 are MDHEN and SYDVKM. Trimming shortened V by 6 bases and J by 4 bases, and 9 bases separated the two germline ends. The CDR3 is 12 residues long. The CDR3 here is CASSSPPYGYTF. Written as DNA, the CDR3 is TGTGCCAGCAGCTCCCCCCCCTATGGCTACACCTTC.

The chain combines TRBV11-2 with TRBJ1-2, with D hard to call. This CDR3 has 14 residues. Deletions cut 2 bases from V and 4 bases from J, with 11 bases between. Germline values: CDR1 SGHAT, CDR2 FQNNGV. The CDR3 coding sequence is TGTGCCAGCAGCTTATCTTCCGGGCCCTATGGCTACACCTTC. It translates to CASSLSSGPYGYTF. The entire variable domain, with the rest obtained from reference TRBV11-2 and TRBJ1-2, is as follows: EAGVAQSPRYKIIEKRQSVAFWCNPISGHATLYWYQQILGQGPKLLIQFQNNGVVDDSQLPKDRFSAERLKGVDSTLKIQPAKLEDSAVYLCASSLSSGPYGYTFGSGTRLTVV.

On this clone itself: One junction end disagrees with the germline gene, perhaps due to a read error. The V call is TRBV7-7, the J call TRBJ2-2; D tentatively reads TRBD1 or TRBD2 (6 bases each). The CDR3 has 16 amino acids. Germline CDR1 is SSHAT and CDR2 is FNYEAQ (reference sequence). The CDR3 DNA reads TGTGCTAGCAGCTGGCAAGGGGGGCGAAACACCGGGGAGCTGTTTTTT. Translation gives CASSWQGGRNTGELFF.

The chain recombines TRBV5-1 with TRBJ1-3, with D maybe TRBD1 (5 bases). Germline V gene lookup returns CDR1 SGHRS and CDR2 YFSETQ. The CDR3 has 13 residues. V lost 5 bases and J 4 bases, leaving 10 bases between the germline ends. CDR3 sequence (DNA): TGCGCCAGCAGTCAGGGCTACGGAAACACCATATATTTT. Amino acid sequence: CASSQGYGNTIYF.

The chain carries TRBV6-5 and TRBJ1-1, with TRBD1 matching over 7 bases. V shed 8 bases, J shed 6 bases, and the junction held 12 bases outside the gene matches. The CDR3 is 14 amino acids. The germline gives CDR1 MNHEY, CDR2 SVGAGI. CDR3 sequence reads: CASWSLGQVAEAFF. The CDR3 coding sequence is TGTGCCAGCTGGAGTTTAGGACAGGTGGCTGAAGCTTTCTTT.

This clone appeared a single time. This sequence joins TRBV27 and TRBJ1-5; D not certain. V lost 4 bases and J lost 6, with 10 bases in between. Germline V lookup: CDR1 MNHEY, CDR2 SMNVEV (reference sequence). The CDR3 is 13 amino acids. The CDR3 DNA follows: TGTGCCAGCAGTTCGTCAGTCAGTCAGCCCCAGCATTTT. Its protein product is CASSSSVSQPQHF.

The rearrangement joins TRBV10-3 to TRBJ2-3, with D perhaps TRBD2 (6 bases). CDR1 and CDR2 from the germline V gene are ENHRY and SYGVKD. The V end was cut by 4 bases, the J end by 1 base, with 12 bases between. CDR3 length: 15 amino acids. DNA for the CDR3: TGTGCCATCAGTGGGGGACTTACACGCACAGATACGCAGTATTTT. It translates to CAISGGLTRTDTQYF.

The chain combines TRBV11-2 with TRBJ2-1; D call uncertain. This CDR3 has 12 amino acids. V was cut by 0 bases and J by 13 bases, with 10 bases left in between. Germline CDR1 is SGHAT and CDR2 is FQNNGV. CDR3 DNA sequence: TGTGCCAGCAGCTTAGATCAGCTAACCCAGTTCTTC. This encodes CASSLDQLTQFF.

This clone was picked up one time. CDR3 residues: CASSVLRSDGYTF. Written as DNA, the CDR3 is TGTGCCAGCAGTGTACTCAGGTCAGATGGCTACACCTTC. This rearrangement joins TRBV2 to TRBJ1-2; D unresolved. V lost 4 bases and J lost 6, with 12 bases in between. The germline V gene encodes CDR1 SNHLY and CDR2 FYNNEI. The CDR3 runs to 13 residues.

This clone showed up just a few times. This rearrangement joins TRBV10-1 to TRBJ2-1; 8 nucleotides line up with TRBD2. CDR3 length: 13 residues. Germline V gene lookup returns CDR1 WNHNN and CDR2 SYGVQD (reference sequence). Unmatched junction bases numbered 12, after V lost 8 bases and J lost 12 bases. CDR3 in DNA: TGCGCCAGCTCCCCACAGAGGGCGGGAGGGCAGTTCTTC. It specifies CASSPQRAGGQFF.

V is TRBV28 and J is TRBJ1-5; 7 nucleotides match TRBD1. V lost 4 bases to trimming and J lost 5 bases; unmatched junction nucleotides: 11. Germline CDR1 MDHEN, CDR2 SYDVKM. The CDR3 covers 16 residues. CDR3: CASSSTSTGPYQPQHF. The DNA for the CDR3 is TGTGCCAGCAGTTCCACATCGACAGGGCCTTATCAGCCCCAGCATTTT.

The V and J genes are TRBV6-1 and TRBJ1-2; D call uncertain. This CDR3 has 14 residues. The germline gives CDR1 MNHNS, CDR2 SASEGT. Between the trimmed V and J ends, which lost 0 bases and 5 bases, there was a span of 10 bases. The CDR3 DNA follows: TGTGCCAGCAGTGAAGCGCAAGGAATATATGGCTACACCTTC. It specifies CASSEAQGIYGYTF.

The chain uses TRBV30 and TRBJ1-5; no definite D call. V lost 3 bases and J lost 5, with 17 bases in between. CDR1 GTSNPN and CDR2 SVGIG come from the germline V gene (reference sequence). The CDR3 runs to 15 residues. CDR3 amino acids: CAWRGVGPLDQPQHF. DNA of the CDR3: TGTGCCTGGAGGGGAGTAGGTCCGTTGGATCAGCCCCAGCATTTT.

The chain uses TRBV6-6 and TRBJ2-5; perhaps TRBD1 as D (6 bases). In germline, CDR1 is MNHNY, CDR2 SVGAGI (reference sequence). The CDR3 length is 14 residues. V lost 2 bases and J 1 base, leaving 8 bases between the germline ends. The CDR3 nucleotides read TGTGCCAGCAGTTACGGGGGCGTCCAAGAGACCCAGTACTTC. Translating gives CASSYGGVQETQYF.

The table lists this clone with a count of one. CDR3 residues: CASSLALYTEAFF. CDR3 coding DNA: TGTGCCAGCAGCTTAGCCCTATACACTGAAGCTTTCTTT. The chain couples TRBV11-2 to TRBJ1-1; D is unclear. The CDR3 loop spans 13 amino acids. V gave up 1 base and J gave up 3 bases, with 6 bases separating them. Per germline, CDR1 SGHAT and CDR2 FQNNGV.

This chain links TRBV5-3 with TRBJ2-5; D is unresolved. TRBV5-3 is treated as an ORF (open reading frame) with a function not yet certain. The V end lost 4 bases, the J end lost 5 bases, and 6 bases lay between the germline ends. The CDR3 is made up of 11 amino acids. The DNA of the CDR3 is TGTGCCAGAAGCCTCATCGAGACCCAGTACTTC. Amino acid sequence: CARSLIETQYF.

The chain combines TRBV19 with TRBJ2-7; the D gene is possibly TRBD2 (5 bases). Per the germline V gene, CDR1 is LNHDA and CDR2 is SQIVND (reference sequence). Trimming cost V 5 bases and J 0 bases, with 14 bases left between them. This CDR3 is 15 amino acids long. CDR3 sequence: CASSADSLSSYEQYF. The DNA for the CDR3 is TGTGCCAGTAGTGCGGACTCCCTGAGCTCCTACGAGCAGTACTTC.

The CDR3 reads CASSLALDIFNEKLFF. The CDR3 DNA reads as TGTGCCAGCAGCTTGGCCCTGGACATCTTTAATGAAAAACTGTTTTTT. The chain couples TRBV5-5 to TRBJ1-4; TRBD1 is a possible D gene (5 bases). V lost 0 bases, J lost 4 bases, and 13 bases lay in between. The CDR3 is 16 amino acids. The V gene's germline CDR1 is SGHKS and CDR2 YYEKEE (reference sequence).

V usage is TRBV9 and J usage is TRBJ2-1; D gene unclear. The CDR3 loop spans 14 amino acids. The V gene lost 0 bases and the J gene lost 10 bases, with 14 bases spanning the gap. The germline V gene has CDR1 SGDLS and CDR2 YYNGEE. This CDR3 reads CASSVGLGSWEQFF. The CDR3 coding sequence is TGTGCCAGCAGCGTAGGTTTAGGTTCATGGGAGCAGTTCTTC.

This clone has just one count. This chain joins TRBV7-9 and TRBJ1-1; perhaps TRBD1 as D (5 bases). The germline V gene encodes CDR1 SEHNR and CDR2 FQNEAQ (reference sequence). The V end lost 5 bases, the J end lost 2 bases, and 9 bases lay between the germline ends. This CDR3 is built from 13 residues. In DNA form, the CDR3 reads TGTGCCAGCAGCCGGGACGGTAACACTGAAGCTTTCTTT. As protein: CASSRDGNTEAFF. Full variable domain (rest looked up from reference TRBV7-9 and TRBJ1-1): DTGVSQNPRHKITKRGQNVTFRCDPISEHNRLYWYRQTLGQGPEFLTYFQNEAQLEKSRLLSDRFSAERPKGSFSTLEIQRTEQGDSAMYLCASSRDGNTEAFFGQGTRLTVV.

The chain is built from TRBV18 and TRBJ2-7; D remains unclear. The CDR3 has 16 amino acids. The ends were cut back, 4 bases at V and 0 bases at J, with 16 bases in the middle. Germline values: CDR1 KGHSH, CDR2 LQKENI. CDR3 protein: CASSLNGPRSSYEQYV. The CDR3 DNA is TGTGCCAGCTCACTAAACGGCCCGCGAAGCTCCTACGAGCAGTACGTC.

The rearrangement links TRBV18 to TRBJ1-1; TRBD1 is a possible D gene (5 bases). Per germline, CDR1 KGHSH and CDR2 LQKENI. V was pared by 2 bases and J by 5 bases, with 12 bases between. This CDR3 is 14 amino acids long. This CDR3 is CASSPIATATEAFF. CDR3 nucleotide sequence: TGTGCCAGCTCACCAATCGCGACAGCGACTGAAGCTTTCTTT.

This clone occurred a few times. The chain links TRBV9 to TRBJ1-1, with D maybe TRBD1 (5 bases). The CDR3 length is 16 residues. CDR1 and CDR2 (germline): SGDLS, YYNGEE. V was shortened by 0 bases and J by 1 base, with 13 bases between the two germline ends. Written as DNA, the CDR3 is TGTGCCAGCAGCGTAGGGCCGGGGGACCCGAACACTGAAGCTTTCTTT. This sequence encodes CASSVGPGDPNTEAFF.

As DNA, the CDR3 is TGTGCCATCAGTGAGTTGGGACAGGGAGTCGCAGAGACCCAGTACTTC. It codes for CAISELGQGVAETQYF. The V and J genes are TRBV10-3 and TRBJ2-5; TRBD1 matches 9 bases. Germline CDR1 is ENHRY and CDR2 is SYGVKD. J gave up 4 bases and V 1 base, and 7 bases lay outside the gene matches. The CDR3 has 16 residues.

This chain links TRBV15 with TRBJ1-2; tentatively, D is TRBD1 (5 bases). The V end lost 0 bases, the J end lost 1 base, and 9 bases lay between the germline ends. CDR1 is LNHNV and CDR2 is YYDKDF in the germline V gene (reference sequence). The length of the CDR3 is 15 residues. The CDR3 protein is CATSRDRGGNYGYTF. The CDR3 bases are TGTGCCACCAGCAGAGACCGGGGGGGTAACTATGGCTACACCTTC. The full variable domain, its missing parts supplied by reference TRBV15 and TRBJ1-2, is DAMVIQNPRYQVTQFGKPVTLSCSQTLNHNVMYWYQQKSSQAPKLLFHYYDKDFNNEADTPDNFQSRRPNTSFCFLDIRSPGLGDTAMYLCATSRDRGGNYGYTFGSGTRLTVV.

V is TRBV5-4 and J is TRBJ1-2, with D unclear. The CDR3 contains 14 residues. Germline CDR1 reads SGHNT; CDR2 reads YYREEE (reference sequence). Trimming stripped 4 bases from V and 8 bases from J, with 18 bases between. CDR3: CASSGSPTAGGYTF. DNA of the CDR3: TGTGCCAGCAGCGGATCCCCAACAGCGGGAGGCTACACCTTC.

The rearrangement uses TRBV5-4 and TRBJ2-2; 8 positions match TRBD2. The V and J ends lost 3 bases and 6 bases, in that order; junction bases with no gene match: 16. Germline V gives CDR1 SGHNT, CDR2 YYREEE (reference sequence). The CDR3 length is 18 residues. CDR3 region: CASSSQSRGGKGPGELFF. DNA of the CDR3: TGTGCCAGCAGCTCCCAATCCCGGGGGGGTAAGGGGCCCGGGGAGCTGTTTTTT.